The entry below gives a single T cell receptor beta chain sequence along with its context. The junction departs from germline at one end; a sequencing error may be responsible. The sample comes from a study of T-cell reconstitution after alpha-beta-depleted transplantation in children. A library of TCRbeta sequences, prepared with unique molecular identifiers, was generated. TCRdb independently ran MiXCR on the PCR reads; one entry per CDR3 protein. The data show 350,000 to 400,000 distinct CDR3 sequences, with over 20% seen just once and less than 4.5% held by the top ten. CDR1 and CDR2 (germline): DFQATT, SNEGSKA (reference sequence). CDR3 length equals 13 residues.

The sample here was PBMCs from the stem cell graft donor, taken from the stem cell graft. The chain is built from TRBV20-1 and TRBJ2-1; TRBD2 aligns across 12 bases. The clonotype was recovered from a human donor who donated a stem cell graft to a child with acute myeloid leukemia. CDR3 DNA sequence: TGCGGTGCTAGCGGGAGGGCTAGCTATGAGCAGTTCTTC. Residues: CGASGRASYEQFF.